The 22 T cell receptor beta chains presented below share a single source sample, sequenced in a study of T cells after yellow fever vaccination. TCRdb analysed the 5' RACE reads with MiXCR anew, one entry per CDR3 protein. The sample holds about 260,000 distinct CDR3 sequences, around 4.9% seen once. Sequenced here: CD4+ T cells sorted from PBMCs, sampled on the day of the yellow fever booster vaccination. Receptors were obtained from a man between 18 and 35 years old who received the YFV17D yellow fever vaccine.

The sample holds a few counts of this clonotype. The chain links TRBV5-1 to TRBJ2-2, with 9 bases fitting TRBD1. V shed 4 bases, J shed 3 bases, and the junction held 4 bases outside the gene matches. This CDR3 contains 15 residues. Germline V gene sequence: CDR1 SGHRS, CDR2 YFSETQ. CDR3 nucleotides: TGCGCCAGCAGCCCCGGGGACAGGGACACCGGGGAGCTGTTTTTT. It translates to CASSPGDRDTGELFF.

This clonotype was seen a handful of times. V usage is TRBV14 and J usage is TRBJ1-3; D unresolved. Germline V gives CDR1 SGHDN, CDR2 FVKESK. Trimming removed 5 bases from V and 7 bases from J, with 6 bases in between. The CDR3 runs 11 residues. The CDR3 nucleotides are TGTGCCAGCAGCATGGGGAACACCATATATTTT. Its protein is CASSMGNTIYF.

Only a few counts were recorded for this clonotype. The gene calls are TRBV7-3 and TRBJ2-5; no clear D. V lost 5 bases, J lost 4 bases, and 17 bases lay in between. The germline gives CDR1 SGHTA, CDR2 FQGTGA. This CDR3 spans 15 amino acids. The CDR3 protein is CASSRGSGIGETQYF. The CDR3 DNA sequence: TGTGCCAGCAGCCGCGGATCTGGTATCGGAGAGACCCAGTACTTC.

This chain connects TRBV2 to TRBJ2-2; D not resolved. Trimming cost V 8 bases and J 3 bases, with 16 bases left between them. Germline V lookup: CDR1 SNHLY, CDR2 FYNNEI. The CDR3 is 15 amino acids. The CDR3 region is CASSPRLLDTGELFF. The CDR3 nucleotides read TGTGCCAGCTCCCCCAGATTGTTGGACACCGGGGAGCTGTTTTTT.

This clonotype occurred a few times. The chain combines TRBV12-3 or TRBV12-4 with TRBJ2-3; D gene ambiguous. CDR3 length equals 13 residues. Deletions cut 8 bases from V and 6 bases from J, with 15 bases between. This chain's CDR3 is CASSNPLGDTQYF. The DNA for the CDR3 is TGTGCCAGCTCCAACCCGCTTGGGGATACGCAGTATTTT.

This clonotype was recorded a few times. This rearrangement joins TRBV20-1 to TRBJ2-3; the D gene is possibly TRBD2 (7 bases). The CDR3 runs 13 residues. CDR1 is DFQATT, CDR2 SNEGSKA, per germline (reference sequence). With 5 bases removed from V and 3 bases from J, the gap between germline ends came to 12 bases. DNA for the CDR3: TGCAGTGCTTACAGGGAGGGAACAGATACGCAGTATTTT. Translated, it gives CSAYREGTDTQYF.

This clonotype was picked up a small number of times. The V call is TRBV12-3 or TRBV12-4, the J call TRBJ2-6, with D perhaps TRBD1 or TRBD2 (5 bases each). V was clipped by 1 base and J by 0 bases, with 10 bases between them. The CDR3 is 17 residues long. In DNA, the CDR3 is TGTGCCAGCAGTTTAGGAGAGGGGTACTCTGGGGCCAACGTCCTGACTTTC. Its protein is CASSLGEGYSGANVLTF.

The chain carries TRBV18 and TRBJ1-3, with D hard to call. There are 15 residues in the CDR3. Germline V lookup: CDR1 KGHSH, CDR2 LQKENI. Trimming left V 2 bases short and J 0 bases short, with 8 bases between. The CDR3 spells CASSPSPTSGNTIYF. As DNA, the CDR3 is TGTGCCAGCTCACCATCCCCTACCTCTGGAAACACCATATATTTT.

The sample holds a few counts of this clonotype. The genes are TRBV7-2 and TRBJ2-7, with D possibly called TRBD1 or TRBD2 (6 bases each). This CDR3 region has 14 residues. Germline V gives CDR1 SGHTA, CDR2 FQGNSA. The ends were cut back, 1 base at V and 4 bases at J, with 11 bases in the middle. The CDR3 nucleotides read TGTGCCAGCAGCTTAGAGAAGGGGGGTTACGAGCAGTACGTC. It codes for CASSLEKGGYEQYV.

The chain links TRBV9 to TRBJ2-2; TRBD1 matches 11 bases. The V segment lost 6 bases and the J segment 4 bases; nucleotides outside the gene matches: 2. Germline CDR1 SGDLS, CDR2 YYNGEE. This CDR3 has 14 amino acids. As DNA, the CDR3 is TGTGCCAGCATGGGACAGGGGGGCACCGGGGAGCTGTTTTTT. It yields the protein CASMGQGGTGELFF.

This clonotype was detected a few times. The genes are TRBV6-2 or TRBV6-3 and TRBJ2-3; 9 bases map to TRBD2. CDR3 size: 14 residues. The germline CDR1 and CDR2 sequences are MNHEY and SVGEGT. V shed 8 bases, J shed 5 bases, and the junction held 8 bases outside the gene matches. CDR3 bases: TGTGCCAGCCGCATAGCGGGGGTTAAAGATACGCAGTATTTT. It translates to CASRIAGVKDTQYF.

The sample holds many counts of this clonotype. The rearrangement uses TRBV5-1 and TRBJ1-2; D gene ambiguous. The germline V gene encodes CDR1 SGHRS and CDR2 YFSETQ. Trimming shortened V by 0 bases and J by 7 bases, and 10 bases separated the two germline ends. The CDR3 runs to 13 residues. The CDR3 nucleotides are TGCGCCAGCAGCTTGGTCGGCAGGAGTGGCTACACCTTC. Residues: CASSLVGRSGYTF.

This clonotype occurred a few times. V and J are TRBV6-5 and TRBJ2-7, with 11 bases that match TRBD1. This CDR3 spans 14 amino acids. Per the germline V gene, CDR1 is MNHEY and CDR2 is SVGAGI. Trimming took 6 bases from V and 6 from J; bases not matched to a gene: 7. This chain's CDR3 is CASRGRGTGGEQYF. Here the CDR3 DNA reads TGTGCCAGCAGGGGGCGTGGGACAGGGGGCGAGCAGTACTTC.

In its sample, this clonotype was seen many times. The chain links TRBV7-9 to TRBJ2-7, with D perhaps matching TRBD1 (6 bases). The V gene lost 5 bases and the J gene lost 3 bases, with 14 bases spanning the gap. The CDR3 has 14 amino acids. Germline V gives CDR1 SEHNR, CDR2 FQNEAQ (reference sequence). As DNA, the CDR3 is TGTGCCAGCAGCCCCCGGGACAAGAACTACGAGCAGTACTTC. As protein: CASSPRDKNYEQYF.

This chain's CDR3 is CASSSGIRQPQHF. The DNA of the CDR3 is TGTGCCAGTAGTTCGGGGATCCGGCAGCCCCAGCATTTT. This rearrangement joins TRBV19 to TRBJ1-5; D is undetermined. V dropped 5 bases and J dropped 7 bases, with 12 bases sitting between them. In germline, CDR1 is LNHDA, CDR2 SQIVND (reference sequence). CDR3 length equals 13 residues.

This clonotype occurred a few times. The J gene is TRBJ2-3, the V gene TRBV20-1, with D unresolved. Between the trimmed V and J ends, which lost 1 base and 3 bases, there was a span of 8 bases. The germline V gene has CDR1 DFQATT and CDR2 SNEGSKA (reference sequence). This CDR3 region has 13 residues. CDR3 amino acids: CSARVPGTDTQYF. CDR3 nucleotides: TGCAGTGCTAGAGTTCCAGGAACAGATACGCAGTATTTT.

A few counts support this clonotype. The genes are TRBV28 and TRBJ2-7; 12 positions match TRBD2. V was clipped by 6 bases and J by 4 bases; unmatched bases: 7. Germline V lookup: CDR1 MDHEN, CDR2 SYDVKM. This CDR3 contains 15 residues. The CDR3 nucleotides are TGTGCCAGCAGACAAAGGACTAGCGGGGTTTACGAGCAGTACGTC. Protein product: CASRQRTSGVYEQYV.

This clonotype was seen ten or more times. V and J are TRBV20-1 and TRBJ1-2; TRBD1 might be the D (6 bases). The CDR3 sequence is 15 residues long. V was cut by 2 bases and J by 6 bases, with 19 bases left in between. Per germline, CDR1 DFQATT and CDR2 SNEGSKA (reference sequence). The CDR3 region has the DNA TGCAGTGCTAGACCCTCAGGGGCGGGGGCGCATGGCTACACCTTC. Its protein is CSARPSGAGAHGYTF.

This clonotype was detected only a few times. The CDR3 nucleotides read TGTGCCAGCAGGAATACAGGGCCAGATACGCAGTATTTT. Residues: CASRNTGPDTQYF. This chain uses TRBV7-9 with TRBJ2-3; a weak D match, TRBD1 (6 bases). V was cut by 6 bases and J by 4 bases, with 11 bases left in between. Per the germline V gene, CDR1 is SEHNR and CDR2 is FQNEAQ (reference sequence). CDR3 length: 13 residues.

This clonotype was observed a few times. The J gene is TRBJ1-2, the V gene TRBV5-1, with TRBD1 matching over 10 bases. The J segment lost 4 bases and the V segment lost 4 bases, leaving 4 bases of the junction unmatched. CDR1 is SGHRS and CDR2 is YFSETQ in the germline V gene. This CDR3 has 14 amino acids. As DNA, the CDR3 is TGCGCCAGCAGCACGACAGGGGGCAGCTATGGCTACACCTTC. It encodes CASSTTGGSYGYTF.

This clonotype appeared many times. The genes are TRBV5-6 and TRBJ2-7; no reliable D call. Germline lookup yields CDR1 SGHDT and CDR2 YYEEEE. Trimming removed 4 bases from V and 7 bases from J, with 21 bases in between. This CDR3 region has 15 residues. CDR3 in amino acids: CASSGNPDRSWEQYF. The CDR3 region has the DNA TGTGCCAGCAGCGGGAACCCGGATCGGTCGTGGGAGCAGTACTTC.

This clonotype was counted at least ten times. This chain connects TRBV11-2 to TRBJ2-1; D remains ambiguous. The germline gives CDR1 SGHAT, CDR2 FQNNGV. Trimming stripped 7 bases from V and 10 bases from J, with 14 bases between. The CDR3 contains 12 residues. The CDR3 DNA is TGTGCCAGCACCTACTATTCATGGGAGCAGTTCTTC. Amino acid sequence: CASTYYSWEQFF.